This T cell receptor beta chain was captured by sequencing in a study of T-cell reconstitution after alpha-beta-depleted transplantation in children. This clonotype was counted between two and nine times. In germline, CDR1 is MNHEY, CDR2 SVGEGT. CDR3 length: 12 amino acids. V dropped 8 bases and J dropped 15 bases, with 20 bases sitting between them. The authors prepared the TCRbeta library with unique molecular identifiers. MiXCR was run by TCRdb on the PCR reads, yielding one entry per CDR3 protein. This table holds about a million distinct CDR3 sequences, about 29% found once. The chain links TRBV6-2 or TRBV6-3 to TRBJ2-1; D is unclear. Here the sequenced sample was PBMCs, mostly from graft donor cells, taken 360 days after TCRalphabeta/CD19-depleted stem cell transplant. The sequence was collected from a boy in the first two years of life who had a stem cell transplant for SCID, so the T cells may come from the graft donor. The DNA for the CDR3 is TGTGCCAGCTGGATGGATTTTTCGGGCGCGTTCTTC. Residues: CASWMDFSGAFF.